A selection of T cell receptor beta chains follows, all from one sample in a study of CD8+ T cells in alopecia areata. Only in-frame clones appear in the TCRdb table, and some are missing; sequencing was by immunoSEQ multiplex PCR. The repertoire has hundreds of thousands of clones, roughly two thirds of them found once; the top ten carry 1.2%. The sequences come from CD4+ T cells sorted from blood, collected at week 0. These receptors were taken from a human donor with alopecia areata. The CDR3 runs from the conserved cysteine through the conserved F or W. Each record gives: D gene, clone size, V gene, J gene, CDR3 DNA, CDR3 protein. A D gene is named only where the DNA matches it firmly. Some rows mark clone size as missing; the rest say once, few, many or name a class of expanded clone.

D: -; size: once; V: TRBV15; J: TRBJ2-5; DNA: TGTGCCACCAGCAGAGACAGGCAAGAGACCCAGTACTTC; CDR3: CATSRDRQETQYF
D: -; size: -; V: TRBV30; J: TRBJ1-1; DNA: TGTGCCTGGAGTTCGGGGAGTTCAGCTTTCTTT; CDR3: CAWSSGSSAFF
D: TRBD2; size: -; V: TRBV7-2; J: TRBJ2-2; DNA: TGTGCCAGCAGCTGGACTAGCGGGAACACCGGGGAGCTGTTTTTT; CDR3: CASSWTSGNTGELFF
D: -; size: -; V: TRBV15; J: TRBJ2-6; DNA: TGTGCCACCGGCTCGCAGGGGCCCGGGGCCAACGTCCTGACTTTC; CDR3: CATGSQGPGANVLTF
D: -; size: -; V: TRBV30; J: TRBJ1-1; DNA: TGTGCCTGGACCCAAGAGGCGGACACAACTGAAGCTTTCTTT; CDR3: CAWTQEADTTEAFF
D: TRBD1; size: few; V: TRBV7-9; J: TRBJ2-3; DNA: TGTGCCAGCAGCTATACAGGGGGAGATACGCAGTATTTT; CDR3: CASSYTGGDTQYF
D: -; size: few; V: TRBV5-6; J: TRBJ1-2; DNA: TGTGCCAGCAGCTTGACCGACGGGTATGGCTACACCTTC; CDR3: CASSLTDGYGYTF
D: -; size: few; V: TRBV9; J: TRBJ1-6; DNA: TGTGCCAGCAGCGTAGCTGATGGAGGGGCCAATAATTCACCCCTCCACTTT; CDR3: CASSVADGGANNSPLHF
D: -; size: -; V: TRBV29-1; J: TRBJ1-3; DNA: TGCAGCGTTGAAGGGAGCTCTGGAAACACCATATATTTT; CDR3: CSVEGSSGNTIYF
D: TRBD1; size: once; V: TRBV5-4; J: TRBJ2-3; DNA: TGTGCCAGCAGCGCGAAACAGGGGCCGGCTAGCACAGATACGCAGTATTTT; CDR3: CASSAKQGPASTDTQYF
D: -; size: -; V: TRBV29-1; J: TRBJ2-1; DNA: TGCAGCGTTGTGGGTAGGGACAATGAGCAGTTCTTC; CDR3: CSVVGRDNEQFF
D: -; size: -; V: TRBV30; J: TRBJ1-2; DNA: TGTGCCTGGAGTCAGACAGACCACTATGGCTACACCTTC; CDR3: CAWSQTDHYGYTF
D: -; size: -; V: TRBV4-2; J: TRBJ1-2; DNA: TGTGCCAGCAGCACCCGGGACAACTATGGCTACACCTTC; CDR3: CASSTRDNYGYTF
D: TRBD1; size: -; V: TRBV2; J: TRBJ2-1; DNA: TGTGCCAGCAGTGAAATAGGGACAGGGGTTAATGAGCAGTTCTTC; CDR3: CASSEIGTGVNEQFF
D: -; size: -; V: TRBV25-1; J: TRBJ1-2; DNA: TGTGCCAGCAGTCAGGGTCTTTATGGCTACACCTTC; CDR3: CASSQGLYGYTF